The present T cell receptor beta chain was sequenced within a study of blood T cell repertoires in COVID-19. About the research overall: Sites across the United States, Italy and Spain contributed samples from acute and convalescent COVID-19.

Original processing methods: Nucleated cell counts were estimated from reference gene primer amplification. The assay was immunoSEQ multiplex PCR, and TCRdb's table has in-frame clones only and misses some. V and J calls and clone size are given by that table; D and trimming were obtained from the DNA. In the table there are roughly 140,000 clones, roughly nine tenths of which are singletons. The sample taken for sequencing was peripheral blood. This clonotype was obtained from a woman in her 70s with acute or convalescent COVID-19.

For the CDR3, the DNA is TGTGCCAGCAGCGTTACGACTAGCGGTACGCAGTATTTT. It encodes CASSVTTSGTQYF. J is TRBJ2-3 and V is TRBV14, with 9 bases that match TRBD2. The V gene's germline CDR1 is SGHDN and CDR2 FVKESK. The CDR3 contains 13 residues. V lost 5 bases, J lost 8 bases, and 5 bases stayed unmatched.